The 3 T cell receptor beta chains presented below share a single source sample, sequenced in a study of TIL therapy for anti-PD-1-resistant metastatic lung cancer. Sequencing used immunoSEQ v3. Sequencing used immunoSEQ multiplex PCR; TCRdb keeps in-frame clones, though not all of them. The repertoire consists of about 50,000 clones, with just over 70% occurring once and the leading ten covering 5.6%. The time point: pre-treatment sample, taken before nivolumab and TIL therapy. The tumor samples were excised metastases, mostly pleural nodules or supraclavicular lymph nodes. The specimen was tumor tissue, collected at baseline. These TCRs come from a person aged 25 to 85 with non-small cell lung cancer.

V and J are TRBV5-3 and TRBJ2-3; no reliable D call. TRBV5-3 is an open reading frame whose function is uncertain. Trimming left V 0 bases short and J 1 base short, with 3 bases between. The CDR3 contains 13 residues. CDR3 loop: CARSLAGTDTQYF. For the CDR3, the DNA is TGTGCCAGAAGCTTGGCAGGCACAGATACGCAGTATTTT.

The chain carries TRBV27 and TRBJ2-7, with D possibly matching TRBD2 (6 bases). The V end lost 5 bases, the J end lost 3 bases, and 8 bases lay between the germline ends. Germline V gives CDR1 MNHEY, CDR2 SMNVEV (reference sequence). This CDR3 region has 12 residues. The CDR3 loop reads CASSGGNYEQYF. In nucleotides, the CDR3 is TGTGCCAGCAGTGGAGGGAACTACGAGCAGTACTTC.

This clone was seen just once. This sequence joins TRBV5-6 and TRBJ2-7; D not resolved. The CDR3 extends over 17 amino acids. Trimming removed 2 bases from V and 2 bases from J, with 20 bases in between. Germline V gene lookup returns CDR1 SGHDT and CDR2 YYEEEE. The CDR3 sequence is CASSFGIGLPSPYEQYF. DNA for the CDR3: TGTGCCAGCAGCTTTGGGATAGGGCTTCCATCTCCCTACGAGCAGTACTTC.